This record covers a single T cell receptor (beta chain). Antigen unknown. CDR3 size: 15 residues. Germline assignment: CDR1 MDHEN and CDR2 SYDVKM. The germline V and J ends were trimmed by 4 bases and 5 bases, with 15 bases remaining between them. This record belongs to a study of cytomegalovirus exposure and HLA in healthy donors. Whole-study findings and limits: The classifier was said to identify cytomegalovirus status with high specificity and sensitivity.

In the PCR, 60 Vbeta and 13 Jbeta primers were used. The data were produced by immunoSEQ multiplex PCR, yet TCRdb's version contains in-frame clones alone and is incomplete. The sample includes some 190,000 clones, 65% to 85% of them seen just once. The origin of this receptor is a girl aged 5-17 years in good health and CMV-seropositive. The chain links TRBV28 to TRBJ1-5; D might be TRBD1 (5 bases). The sequenced material came from PBMCs. CDR3 sequence (DNA): TGTGCCAGCAGTTCCCGAATAGGAGGGGATCAGCCCCAGCATTTT. It yields the protein CASSSRIGGDQPQHF.